One sample yielded the 20 T cell receptor beta chains listed below, sequenced in a study of blood T cells in healthy people across ages. A second PCR of about 6 to 12 cycles used a sample-barcoded 5' primer and a J-beta primer mix. TCRdb reprocessed the 5' RACE reads with MiXCR, giving one entry per CDR3 protein. The sample includes around 940,000 distinct CDR3 sequences, roughly 51% seen only once; the top ten take about a fifth. The sequenced sample was blood. The receptors here all came from a woman aged 55-69 years in good health.

With respect to this clonotype: One end of the junction does not line up with germline, which may come from a read error. CDR3 in DNA: TGTGCCAGCAGTTTAGGGGGGCGCGGCTCTGGCTACACCTTT. Protein: CASSLGGRGSGYTF. The gene calls are TRBV27 and TRBJ1-2; TRBD1 is a possible D gene (6 bases). CDR1 is MNHEY, CDR2 SMNVEV, per germline (reference sequence). The CDR3 totals 14 residues.

The chain couples TRBV18 to TRBJ2-3; the match to TRBD2 covers 11 bases. This CDR3 region has 19 residues. CDR1 and CDR2 (germline): KGHSH, LQKENI. V shed 3 bases, J shed 0 bases, and the junction held 11 bases outside the gene matches. CDR3 DNA: TGTGCCAGCTCACCCCAAGCGAGACTAGCGGGAATTAGCACAGATACGCAGTATTTT. It translates to CASSPQARLAGISTDTQYF.

This clonotype appeared a few times. The chain couples TRBV20-1 to TRBJ2-1, with D possibly matching TRBD2 (5 bases). CDR3 length: 16 amino acids. In germline, CDR1 is DFQATT, CDR2 SNEGSKA (reference sequence). V lost 6 bases and J lost 2, with 20 bases in between. The CDR3 bases are TGCAGTGCCTCTCGGGGTAGCGACCATACCTACAATGAGCAGTTCTTC. Translating it yields CSASRGSDHTYNEQFF.

Many counts were recorded for this clonotype. The chain is built from TRBV7-2 and TRBJ2-3; 13 bases are shared with TRBD2. V lost 6 bases to trimming and J lost 3 bases; unmatched junction nucleotides: 3. Germline assignment: CDR1 SGHTA and CDR2 FQGNSA. The CDR3 runs to 15 residues. This chain's CDR3 is CASSWTSGSTDTQYF. The CDR3 DNA reads as TGTGCCAGCAGTTGGACTAGCGGGAGTACAGATACGCAGTATTTT.

Written as DNA, the CDR3 is TGTGCCAGCAGCTACGACAGGGGCATAGAGACCCAGTACTTC. Residues: CASSYDRGIETQYF. The genes are TRBV7-8 and TRBJ2-5; TRBD1 matches at 8 bases. The CDR3 spans 14 residues. Germline V gives CDR1 SGHVS, CDR2 FQNEAQ. V dropped 4 bases and J dropped 4; count of bases not matched to a gene: 5. Together with reference TRBV7-8 and TRBJ2-5, the CDR3 gives the full variable domain: GAGVSQSPRYKVAKRGQDVALRCDPISGHVSLFWYQQALGQGPEFLTYFQNEAQLDKSGLPSDRFFAERPEGSVSTLKIQRTQQEDSAVYLCASSYDRGIETQYFGPGTRLLVL.

The rearrangement links TRBV6-5 to TRBJ2-7; D call uncertain. This CDR3 spans 14 amino acids. Germline V gives CDR1 MNHEY, CDR2 SVGAGI. V dropped 0 bases and J dropped 1 base, with 7 bases sitting between them. CDR3 nucleotides: TGTGCCAGCAGTTACTCTTTCCGATCCTACGAGCAGTACTTC. Translated, it gives CASSYSFRSYEQYF.

In regard to this clonotype: Because it lacks the conserved phenylalanine or tryptophan at the end, this CDR3 is likely a read error. This sequence joins TRBV2 and TRBJ2-4; D is undetermined. The V gene's germline CDR1 is SNHLY and CDR2 FYNNEI. This CDR3 is built from 13 residues. With 3 bases removed from V and 9 bases from J, the gap between germline ends came to 12 bases. CDR3 in amino acids: CASSEAPPGIQYL. The CDR3 coding sequence is TGTGCCAGCAGTGAGGCCCCGCCAGGCATTCAGTACTTA.

The rearrangement joins TRBV4-1 to TRBJ2-5; 11 bases line up with TRBD1. Germline V lookup: CDR1 MGHRA, CDR2 YSYEKL. After removal of 3 bases from V and 9 bases from J, the junction contained 6 bases not matched to a gene. This CDR3 region has 14 residues. The DNA of the CDR3 is TGCGCCAGCAGCCATGATCCGGGACAGGGGGCCCAGTACTTC. The encoded protein is CASSHDPGQGAQYF.

This rearrangement joins TRBV9 to TRBJ2-3; 7 bases are shared with TRBD2. The germline V gene encodes CDR1 SGDLS and CDR2 YYNGEE. With 7 bases clipped from V and 5 bases from J, the junction kept 7 bases outside the gene matches. This CDR3 comprises 13 residues. CDR3 DNA: TGTGCCAGCGGCACCTTAGCGGGAGATACGCAGTATTTT. This sequence encodes CASGTLAGDTQYF.

The CDR3 DNA is TGTGCCAGCAGCGTGCTCGGACAGGCAGATACGCAGTATTTT. This codes for CASSVLGQADTQYF. The chain links TRBV7-6 to TRBJ2-3; TRBD1 aligns across 7 bases. With V trimmed by 5 bases and J by 4 bases, 6 bases remained unmatched. The CDR3 runs to 14 residues. Looked up from germline, CDR1 is SGHVS and CDR2 is FNYEAQ.

In this sample, this clonotype turned up once. The chain employs TRBV10-3 and TRBJ2-7; D is possibly TRBD1 or TRBD2 (5 bases each). The DNA end is more similar to TRBJ2-5, so the J call may be wrong. The CDR3 sequence is 15 residues long. CDR1 ENHRY and CDR2 SYGVKD come from the germline V gene. DNA for the CDR3: TGTGCCATCGGTGTAGGGGACCCCCGAGAGGAGACCCAGTACTTC. It is translated as CAIGVGDPREETQYF.

This clonotype was counted between two and nine times. J is TRBJ1-6 and V is TRBV12-3 or TRBV12-4; D might be TRBD1 (5 bases). This CDR3 is 14 amino acids long. V dropped 3 bases and J dropped 7 bases, with 10 bases sitting between them. DNA of the CDR3: TGTGCCAGCAGTTTCAATAGGGGAAATTCACCCCTCCACTTT. Translating gives CASSFNRGNSPLHF.

A few counts support this clonotype. The chain couples TRBV10-3 to TRBJ1-1; no definite D call. V was shortened by 2 bases and J by 2 bases, with 15 bases between the two germline ends. CDR1 is ENHRY and CDR2 is SYGVKD in the germline V gene. The CDR3 is made up of 16 amino acids. The CDR3 region is CAISERAGRQNTEAFF. The CDR3 DNA reads as TGTGCCATCAGTGAGAGGGCAGGAAGGCAAAACACTGAAGCTTTCTTT.

The chain recombines TRBV15 with TRBJ2-7; tentative D call: TRBD1 (6 bases). Trimming took off 0 bases at V and 2 bases at J, with 8 bases between the two ends. The CDR3 has 14 residues. Germline V gene data show CDR1 as LNHNV and CDR2 as YYDKDF (reference sequence). The CDR3 loop is CATSREGQAYEQYF. The CDR3 bases are TGTGCCACCAGCAGAGAGGGACAAGCCTACGAGCAGTACTTC.

The rearrangement links TRBV6-2 or TRBV6-3 to TRBJ2-4; D possibly corresponds to TRBD1 (6 bases). The end of the DNA is better explained by TRBJ2-7, so the J call may be wrong. This CDR3 has 13 amino acids. CDR1 MNHEY and CDR2 SVGEGT come from the germline V gene. CDR3 amino acids: CASSSYNRAEQYF. In DNA form, the CDR3 reads TGTGCCAGCAGTTCGTACAACAGGGCCGAGCAGTACTTC.

The chain recombines TRBV9 with TRBJ2-7; TRBD1 or TRBD2 may be the D gene (5 bases each). The CDR3 extends over 14 amino acids. Looked up from germline, CDR1 is SGDLS and CDR2 is YYNGEE. Trimming pared 2 bases from V and 5 bases from J, leaving 14 bases between. The CDR3 spells CASSVGTSPHEQYF. The CDR3 DNA is TGTGCCAGCAGCGTCGGGACCTCTCCCCACGAGCAGTACTTC.

This clonotype occurred once. The chain has TRBV7-9 and TRBJ2-3, with D perhaps being TRBD1 or TRBD2 (5 bases each). Germline V gene data show CDR1 as SEHNR and CDR2 as FQNEAQ (reference sequence). The V gene lost 4 bases and the J gene lost 2 bases, with 13 bases spanning the gap. The CDR3 loop spans 15 amino acids. In DNA, the CDR3 is TGTGCCAGCAGCTCCGGGACCAAATTCACAGATACGCAGTATTTT. Protein product: CASSSGTKFTDTQYF.

This chain joins TRBV20-1 and TRBJ1-2; 7 positions agree with TRBD1. CDR1 and CDR2 from the germline V gene are DFQATT and SNEGSKA (reference sequence). After removal of 2 bases from V and 7 bases from J, the junction contained 7 bases not matched to a gene. The CDR3 spans 13 residues. CDR3 DNA sequence: TGCAGTGCTAGACTACAGGGGTGGACTGGCTACACCTTC. This gives the protein CSARLQGWTGYTF.

About this clonotype itself: The limits of the CDR3 on the DNA are not certain, so only TCRdb's listed CDR3 is given. The chain joins TRBV6-5 to TRBJ2-1; TRBD2, as called in the table, went unchecked against the DNA. The CDR3 is 14 amino acids long, termini counted. Germline V gene lookup returns CDR1 MNHEY and CDR2 SVGAGI. CDR3 in amino acids: CASSYVAGGAFKFF.

Comments on this clonotype: A much larger clone lies one base from this, so it may be a read error. This rearrangement joins TRBV11-2 to TRBJ2-1; D is ambiguous. V dropped 4 bases and J dropped 5 bases, with 9 bases sitting between them. The CDR3 is 13 amino acids. Germline CDR1 and CDR2: SGHAT and FQNNGV. CDR3 residues: CASSCYSNNEQFF. The CDR3, as DNA: TGTGCCAGCAGCTGTTACAGCAACAATGAGCAGTTCTTC.